A selection of T cell receptor beta chains follows, all from one sample in a study of blood T cell repertoires in COVID-19. Repertoires were generated with immunoSEQ multiplex PCR, while TCRdb's copy carries only in-frame clones and drops some. Among about 360,000 clones, around 84% were seen once, and the ten largest hold about 1%. What was sequenced was peripheral blood. The receptors were gathered from a human donor with acute or convalescent COVID-19. The donor label of this sample is uncertain. Each CDR3 is given with its conserved first and last residue. A D gene is named only where the DNA matches it firmly. The listing skips clone size in some rows; elsewhere it reads once, few, many or a size class.

>TRBV15|.|TRBD1|TRBJ2-3
CATSKDRTTDTQYF
TGTGCCACCAGCAAGGACAGGACCACAGATACGCAGTATTTT
>TRBV7-9|.|TRBD1|TRBJ1-2
CASSLRGGTVSADGYTF
TGTGCCAGCAGCTTACGCGGCGGGACAGTGAGCGCCGATGGCTACACCTTC
>TRBV12-3/TRBV12-4|.|.|TRBJ1-6
CASRRQGNSPLHF
TGTGCCAGCAGGAGGCAGGGTAATTCACCCCTCCACTTT
>TRBV5-8|few|.|TRBJ2-7
CASSFIQAGSYEQYF
TGTGCCAGCAGCTTTATCCAGGCAGGGTCCTACGAGCAGTACTTC
>TRBV6-5|.|TRBD2|TRBJ2-1
CASPLSGNSYNEQFF
TGTGCCAGCCCCCTGAGCGGGAACTCCTACAATGAGCAGTTCTTC
>TRBV21-1|.|.|TRBJ2-1
CASSPQTKKKNEQFF
TGTGCCAGCAGCCCACAAACCAAGAAAAAGAATGAGCAGTTCTTC
>TRBV11-2|.|.|TRBJ2-2
CASSLTNTGELFF
TGTGCCAGCAGCTTGACTAACACCGGGGAGCTGTTTTTT
>TRBV15|once|TRBD1|TRBJ2-1
CATSSTTGGGSYNEQFF
TGTGCCACCAGCAGTACCACAGGGGGAGGCTCCTACAATGAGCAGTTCTTC
>TRBV6-5|.|.|TRBJ1-2
CASTRRGLANYGYTF
TGTGCCAGCACCAGAAGGGGCCTCGCTAACTATGGCTACACCTTC
>TRBV2|.|.|TRBJ1-1
CASSKHQTGTGTEAFF
TGTGCCAGCAGTAAACACCAAACAGGGACGGGTACTGAAGCTTTCTTT
>TRBV2|.|TRBD1|TRBJ1-3
CASSSNGLTGAGNTIYF
TGTGCCAGCAGTTCAAATGGGCTTACAGGGGCTGGAAACACCATATATTTT
>TRBV10-3|few|TRBD1|TRBJ1-5
CAIREGQGSNQPQHF
TGTGCCATCAGGGAGGGACAGGGTAGCAATCAGCCCCAGCATTTT
>TRBV15|.|.|TRBJ2-5
CATSRAGSQETQYF
TGTGCCACCAGCAGAGCAGGGTCCCAAGAGACCCAGTACTTC
>TRBV3-1/TRBV3-2|.|TRBD1|TRBJ1-3
CASSQGTGGNTIYF
TGTGCCAGCAGCCAAGGGACAGGGGGAAACACCATATATTTT
>TRBV7-8|.|TRBD1|TRBJ2-1
CASRTAPGGAKFF
TGTGCCAGCAGGACCGCCCCAGGGGGCGCGAAGTTCTTC
>TRBV13|.|TRBD2|TRBJ2-1
CASSLLITSGRAGNEQFF
TGTGCCAGCAGCTTACTTATCACTAGCGGGAGGGCTGGCAATGAGCAGTTCTTC
>TRBV18|.|TRBD2|TRBJ2-5
CASSPQGGETQYF
TGTGCCAGCTCACCTCAGGGAGGGGAGACCCAGTACTTC
>TRBV27|.|TRBD2|TRBJ2-1
CASSSRTSANSYNEQFF
TGTGCCAGCAGTTCCCGGACTAGCGCAAACTCCTACAATGAGCAGTTCTTC
>TRBV5-1|.|.|TRBJ2-1
CASSPFGMSGPNEQFF
TGCGCCAGCAGCCCATTCGGCATGTCAGGCCCGAATGAGCAGTTCTTC
>TRBV4-1|.|.|TRBJ2-3
CASSPPRGTDTQYF
TGCGCCAGCAGCCCCCCGAGGGGGACAGATACGCAGTATTTT
>TRBV19|once|TRBD2|TRBJ2-1
CASSIGPSGSPYNEQFF
TGTGCCAGTAGTATAGGTCCTAGCGGATCCCCTTACAATGAGCAGTTCTTC
>TRBV21-1|once|.|TRBJ2-7
CASSTKALTRGHFYEQYF
TGTGCCAGCAGCACAAAAGCCCTCACGCGGGGTCACTTTTACGAGCAGTACTTC
>TRBV9|.|.|TRBJ2-3
CASSLQSDTQYF
TGTGCCAGCAGCTTACAATCGGATACGCAGTATTTT
>TRBV13|.|TRBD2|TRBJ2-7
CASSLEGGGTSYEQYF
TGTGCCAGCAGCTTAGAAGGCGGGGGTACCTCCTACGAGCAGTACTTC
>TRBV2|.|.|TRBJ1-5
CASSERTRRGMVGSNQPQHF
TGTGCCAGCAGTGAGAGAACTAGGCGGGGGATGGTAGGGAGCAATCAGCCCCAGCATTTT
>TRBV5-6|.|.|TRBJ1-2
CASWSGNYGYTF
TGTGCCAGCTGGTCAGGGAACTATGGCTACACCTTC
>TRBV4-1|.|.|TRBJ1-1
CASSRSTAMNTEAFF
TGCGCCAGCAGCCGATCGACAGCGATGAACACTGAAGCTTTCTTT
>TRBV2|few|.|TRBJ1-1
CASSNRRQLNTEAFF
TGTGCCAGCAGTAACCGACGACAGCTGAACACTGAAGCTTTCTTT
>TRBV7-8|.|.|TRBJ1-6
CASSLRERSPLHF
TGTGCCAGCAGCTTACGGGAAAGATCACCCCTCCACTTT
>TRBV3-1/TRBV3-2|.|TRBD2|TRBJ2-7
CASSSGLAGGWQYF
TGTGCCAGCAGCTCGGGACTAGCGGGGGGTTGGCAGTACTTC
>TRBV6-5|.|TRBD1|TRBJ1-5
CASRKDRDGQPQHF
TGTGCCAGCAGGAAGGACAGGGACGGACAGCCCCAGCATTTT
>TRBV27|.|.|TRBJ1-6
CASSLLDSYNSPLHF
TGTGCCAGCAGTTTACTAGACAGCTACAATTCACCCCTCCACTTT
>TRBV19|.|.|TRBJ1-2
CASSIATVYGYTF
TGTGCCAGTAGTATAGCTACAGTCTATGGCTACACCTTC
>TRBV6-5|.|TRBD1|TRBJ1-1
CASSLQGFNTEAFF
TGTGCCAGCAGCCTACAGGGGTTTAACACTGAAGCTTTCTTT
>TRBV3-1/TRBV3-2|.|.|TRBJ1-2
CASSQGTEDYGYTF
TGTGCCAGCAGCCAAGGTACAGAAGACTATGGCTACACCTTC
>TRBV4-2|few|.|TRBJ2-7
CASSPGGYEQYF
TGTGCCAGCAGCCCCGGGGGCTACGAGCAGTACTTC
>TRBV14|.|.|TRBJ1-4
CASSQAEGIATNEKLFF
TGTGCCAGCAGCCAAGCGGAGGGCATTGCAACTAATGAAAAACTGTTTTTT
>TRBV21-1|.|.|TRBJ2-5
CASTEEETQYF
TGTGCCAGCACTGAAGAGGAGACCCAGTACTTC
>TRBV19|.|TRBD2|TRBJ2-2
CASSTYGTSGRARGELFF
TGTGCCAGTAGTACCTATGGGACTAGCGGGAGGGCCCGCGGGGAGCTGTTTTTT
>TRBV11-2|once|.|TRBJ1-1
CASSLDGRENTEAFF
TGTGCCAGCAGCTTAGATGGGAGAGAAAACACTGAAGCTTTCTTT
>TRBV28|once|TRBD2|TRBJ2-7
CASSLSGVSGREQYF
TGTGCCAGCAGTTTAAGCGGGGTATCGGGTCGCGAGCAGTACTTC
>TRBV18|.|.|TRBJ2-7
CASSPRERYEQYF
TGTGCCAGCTCACCACGTGAACGGTACGAGCAGTACTTC
>TRBV2|.|TRBD2|TRBJ2-2
CASSEALDTAGVAGELFF
TGTGCCAGCAGTGAAGCGCTTGATACAGCGGGAGTGGCCGGGGAGCTGTTTTTT
>TRBV11-2|.|TRBD2|TRBJ2-2
CATSSSGRRYTGELFF
TGTGCCACCTCTTCTAGCGGGAGGCGGTACACCGGGGAGCTGTTTTTT
>TRBV3-1/TRBV3-2|.|TRBD1|TRBJ1-4
CASSQVSVGTANEKLFF
TGTGCCAGCAGCCAAGTGAGTGTGGGGACAGCTAATGAAAAACTGTTTTTT
>TRBV7-9|.|.|TRBJ1-2
CASSFFFGGRGNYGYTF
TGTGCCAGCAGCTTTTTTTTCGGGGGAAGGGGTAACTATGGCTACACCTTC
>TRBV4-1|.|TRBD1|TRBJ1-1
CASSDRQGENTEAFF
TGCGCCAGCAGCGATCGACAGGGTGAGAACACTGAAGCTTTCTTT
>TRBV3-1/TRBV3-2|.|.|TRBJ2-7
CASSQVTGYEQYF
TGTGCCAGCAGCCAAGTCACGGGCTACGAGCAGTACTTC
>TRBV14|.|.|TRBJ1-1
CASNGRGARTEAFF
TGTGCCAGCAACGGACGGGGGGCGCGCACTGAAGCTTTCTTT
>TRBV24-1|.|TRBD2|TRBJ2-3
CATSLRTSGTDTQYF
TGTGCCACCAGCCTTCGGACTAGCGGTACAGATACGCAGTATTTT
>TRBV2|.|.|TRBJ2-5
CASSVTGPRGKETQYF
TGTGCCAGCAGTGTTACAGGGCCCAGAGGCAAAGAGACCCAGTACTTC
>TRBV28|once|.|TRBJ1-1
CASSERGVRTEAFF
TGTGCCAGCAGCGAGCGGGGGGTGAGGACTGAAGCTTTCTTT
>TRBV4-1|.|.|TRBJ1-6
CASSQEETAWAPLHF
TGCGCCAGCAGCCAAGAAGAAACAGCTTGGGCACCCCTCCACTTT
>TRBV14|.|TRBD2|TRBJ2-1
CASSPGLVLEQFF
TGTGCCAGCAGCCCGGGACTAGTCCTCGAGCAGTTCTTC
>TRBV15|.|.|TRBJ1-1
CATSRGRGEGTEAFF
TGTGCCACCAGCAGGGGTCGGGGGGAAGGCACTGAAGCTTTCTTT